This T cell receptor beta chain was sequenced in a study of T cell responses to AZD1222 COVID-19 vaccine. Study details: Pooled samples include second doses given at about 4 or 12 weeks. Study-wide results and caveats: Seropositive AZD1222 recipients at baseline numbered only 5 or 6. Spike-specific TCRs gained breadth and depth after people received two AZD1222 doses.

The V and J ends lost 1 base and 4 bases, in that order; junction bases with no gene match: 11. The CDR3 has 17 residues. The germline V gene has CDR1 MGHRA and CDR2 YSYEKL. Note on this clone: What it recognizes is unknown.

The assay was immunoSEQ multiplex PCR, and TCRdb's table has in-frame clones only and misses some. The table has 95,000 to 150,000 clones, 89% seen once; the top ten hold 1.5% to 1.8%. The TCR comes from an adult in good health. Sequences were derived from peripheral blood, sampled on day 0 of AZD1222 vaccination. The rearrangement links TRBV4-1 to TRBJ1-2; 8 positions match TRBD1. The CDR3 is CASSQGGRGRRGYGYTF. In nucleotides, the CDR3 is TGCGCCAGCAGCCAAGGGGGCAGGGGGCGACGGGGCTATGGCTACACCTTC.